This T cell receptor beta chain was obtained from a study of early T cells in non-severe SARS-CoV-2 infection. Study context: Chains were unpaired, as sequencing was done on bulk RNA from unsorted whole blood.

The germline V gene has CDR1 DFQATT and CDR2 SNEGSKA (reference sequence). The CDR3 extends over 14 amino acids. Trimming left V 3 bases short and J 1 base short, with 12 bases between. Study results and caveats: Anti-spike CD8 responses were favored in VDJdb matching, and private and CD4 specificities were missed.

Each single cDNA molecule received a unique molecular identifier. TCRdb processed the 5' RACE reads anew with MiXCR; each CDR3 protein has one entry. The sample lists about 75,000 distinct CDR3 sequences, 11% occurring once. The sample holds a few counts of this clonotype. Antigen specificity is unknown. The chain couples TRBV20-1 to TRBJ2-5; TRBD2 might be the D (7 bases). The sample consisted of whole blood, taken at baseline. The receptor's source is an adult who was a healthcare worker with PCR-confirmed SARS-CoV-2 infection or an uninfected control (not recorded which). The CDR3 here is CSARAGGPQETQYF. CDR3 DNA: TGCAGTGCTAGGGCCGGGGGGCCCCAAGAGACCCAGTACTTC.